Below are 18 T cell receptor beta chains sequenced from a single sample in a study of T cells in Graves' hyperthyroidism and ophthalmopathy. TCR beta CDR3 region amplification was performed from RNA transcripts. Researchers ran a first-round RT-PCR on the TCR CDR3 using the HTBI primer set. In TCRdb, the multiplex PCR reads were re-called with MiXCR into one record per CDR3 protein. The table records hundreds of thousands of distinct CDR3 sequences, 22% of them present only once. Sequencing input: blood. These receptors came from a man aged 25 to 40 with Graves' ophthalmopathy.

This clonotype appeared a few times. The CDR3 sequence is CASSRVAVHSGNTIYF. The DNA of the CDR3 is TGTGCCAGTAGTCGGGTGGCGGTCCACTCTGGAAACACCATATATTTT. This chain uses TRBV19 with TRBJ1-3; no definite D call. Trimming left V 5 bases short and J 0 bases short, with 14 bases between. From germline, CDR1 is LNHDA and CDR2 SQIVND (reference sequence). CDR3 length: 16 residues.

This clonotype was counted ten times or more. The chain combines TRBV11-2 with TRBJ2-1; a weak D match, TRBD1 (6 bases). The germline V gene has CDR1 SGHAT and CDR2 FQNNGV. CDR3 length equals 14 residues. V was pared by 4 bases and J by 4 bases, with 11 bases between. DNA for the CDR3: TGTGCCAGCAGCTCTCGGACAGTTTACAATGAGCAGTTCTTC. It yields the protein CASSSRTVYNEQFF.

For this clonotype: Just one base apart from a much larger clone, this may be a read error. Since no conserved phenylalanine or tryptophan closes the CDR3, a read error is the likely cause. This chain uses TRBV6-1 with TRBJ1-1, with D perhaps matching TRBD1 (5 bases). Germline-derived CDR1 and CDR2 are MNHNS and SASEGT. Deletions cut 4 bases from V and 0 bases from J, with 12 bases between. This CDR3 has 15 residues. The CDR3 protein is CASSVMGRMNTEAFS. In DNA, the CDR3 is TGTGCCAGCAGTGTGATGGGGCGGATGAACACTGAAGCTTTCTCT.

This clonotype was seen at least ten times. The chain has TRBV5-1 and TRBJ2-5, with 10 bases aligning to TRBD2. CDR1 is SGHRS and CDR2 is YFSETQ in the germline V gene. The CDR3 contains 19 residues. J was trimmed by 0 bases and V by 0 bases; bases with no gene match: 11. The CDR3 bases are TGCGCCAGCAGCTTGGCGGAGGCTAGCGGGAGAGCGTACCAAGAGACCCAGTACTTC. Its protein product is CASSLAEASGRAYQETQYF.

J is TRBJ2-1 and V is TRBV11-1; D is ambiguous. V dropped 3 bases and J dropped 4 bases, with 16 bases sitting between them. The CDR3 covers 16 residues. Per the germline V gene, CDR1 is SGHAT and CDR2 is FQDESV (reference sequence). CDR3 residues: CASSFGPSDPYNEQFF. The CDR3 nucleotides read TGTGCCAGCAGCTTCGGTCCGTCGGATCCTTACAATGAGCAGTTCTTC.

This clonotype came up many times. The chain links TRBV3-1 to TRBJ2-1; a weak D match, TRBD1 (5 bases). The V end was cut by 4 bases, the J end by 10 bases, with 11 bases between. CDR3 size: 12 residues. The germline V gene has CDR1 LGHDT and CDR2 YNNKEL (reference sequence). The CDR3 bases are TGTGCCAGCAGCCGGGCAGGGCGGGAGCAGTTCTTC. This encodes CASSRAGREQFF.

The chain is built from TRBV28 and TRBJ2-7; 9 bases are a match to TRBD1. The germline V gene has CDR1 MDHEN and CDR2 SYDVKM. The CDR3 sequence is 16 residues long. V shed 4 bases and J 3 bases; nucleotides not matched to a gene: 10. CDR3 amino acids: CASSSSTGGGLYEQYF. CDR3 coding DNA: TGTGCCAGCAGTTCGTCGACAGGGGGTGGACTCTACGAGCAGTACTTC.

This clonotype was observed a handful of times. The V gene is TRBV2, the J gene TRBJ2-2, with D possibly matching TRBD2 (5 bases). This CDR3 has 14 amino acids. Germline CDR1 is SNHLY and CDR2 is FYNNEI. With 4 bases removed from V and 1 base from J, the gap between germline ends came to 7 bases. CDR3 residues: CASSGEQNTGELFF. The CDR3 nucleotides are TGTGCCAGCAGTGGGGAGCAGAACACCGGGGAGCTGTTTTTT.

This clonotype turned up a few times. The V gene is TRBV14, the J gene TRBJ1-1, with D perhaps matching TRBD1 (6 bases). The CDR3 has 14 residues. Trimming took off 0 bases at V and 4 bases at J, with 9 bases between the two ends. The germline V gene encodes CDR1 SGHDN and CDR2 FVKESK. The CDR3, as DNA: TGTGCCAGCAGCCAAGATGCAGGGGTCACTGAAGCTTTCTTT. Protein sequence: CASSQDAGVTEAFF.

Concerning this clonotype itself: Given a much more abundant clone one base away, this may be a read error. The chain recombines TRBV6-6 with TRBJ2-7; 7 nucleotides align to TRBD1. V lost 0 bases and J lost 6; bases outside the gene matches: 8. CDR3 length: 15 amino acids. The germline V gene has CDR1 MNHNY and CDR2 SVGAGI (reference sequence). The chain's CDR3 is CASSYSGGQVCEQYF. CDR3 DNA sequence: TGTGCCAGCAGTTACTCGGGCGGACAGGTCTGCGAGCAGTACTTC.

Only a few counts were recorded for this clonotype. V usage is TRBV28 and J usage is TRBJ1-5; the D gene is possibly TRBD1 (5 bases). In germline, CDR1 is MDHEN, CDR2 SYDVKM. The CDR3 is 14 residues long. The CDR3 sequence: CGSGTDRLDQPQHF. The CDR3 DNA is TGTGGGTCAGGGACTGATAGATTAGACCAGCCCCAGCATTTT.

The sample holds many counts of this clonotype. The genes are TRBV7-6 and TRBJ2-1; the match to TRBD1 covers 9 bases. The length of the CDR3 is 19 residues. The trim removed 0 bases at V and 0 bases at J, leaving 9 bases unmatched. CDR1 and CDR2 from the germline V gene are SGHVS and FNYEAQ. Here the CDR3 DNA reads TGTGCCAGCAGCTTAGCCTACTCCGGGACAGGGAGCTCCTACAATGAGCAGTTCTTC. Its translation: CASSLAYSGTGSSYNEQFF.

DNA of the CDR3: TGTGCCACCAGTGATCGGGAGGATAGCGGGAGGGCCCTGTTCTTC. This codes for CATSDREDSGRALFF. The chain couples TRBV24-1 to TRBJ2-1, with TRBD2 matching 11 bases. Germline V gene data show CDR1 as KGHDR and CDR2 as SFDVKD. The CDR3 is 15 amino acids. Trimming took 3 bases from V and 15 from J; bases not matched to a gene: 12.

The rearrangement links TRBV5-6 to TRBJ2-7; D might be TRBD2 (5 bases). Trimming took 2 bases from V and 3 from J, leaving 15 bases between them. The CDR3 has 15 amino acids. Germline V gene sequence: CDR1 SGHDT, CDR2 YYEEEE. The CDR3 DNA follows: TGTGCCAGCAGCTTTCCCCTCGAGGGCCTCTACGAGCAGTACTTC. Translating it yields CASSFPLEGLYEQYF.

This clonotype was counted between two and nine times. This chain joins TRBV5-6 and TRBJ2-3; 8 bases are shared with TRBD2. This CDR3 spans 16 amino acids. The V gene end was trimmed by 2 bases and the J gene end by 4 bases; junction bases not matched to a gene: 9. Germline CDR1 and CDR2: SGHDT and YYEEEE. Here the CDR3 reads CASSFSPAGAPDTQYF. CDR3 bases: TGTGCCAGCAGCTTCAGTCCAGCGGGAGCCCCAGATACGCAGTATTTT.

This clonotype was counted ten times or more. V gene TRBV29-1 combines with J gene TRBJ1-1; D uncertain. Trimming stripped 7 bases from V and 1 base from J, with 13 bases between. The CDR3 length is 13 residues. Germline V lookup: CDR1 SQVTM, CDR2 ANQGSEA. The CDR3 region is CSAGSKQNTEAFF. The CDR3 DNA follows: TGCAGCGCCGGCTCGAAGCAGAACACTGAAGCTTTCTTT.

V usage is TRBV15 and J usage is TRBJ1-3; unclear D gene. Germline CDR1 and CDR2: LNHNV and YYDKDF (reference sequence). Between the trimmed V and J ends, which lost 5 bases and 6 bases, there was a span of 11 bases. CDR3 size: 13 residues. The CDR3 region is CATSGGPANTIYF. The CDR3 bases are TGTGCCACCAGCGGCGGGCCTGCAAACACCATATATTTT.

The sample holds many counts of this clonotype. The chain employs TRBV6-1 and TRBJ2-3; D remains ambiguous. The germline gives CDR1 MNHNS, CDR2 SASEGT. The CDR3 extends over 13 amino acids. The V and J ends lost 3 bases and 0 bases respectively, with 4 bases between them. CDR3 coding DNA: TGTGCCAGCAGTGAGGACAGCACAGATACGCAGTATTTT. Its protein is CASSEDSTDTQYF.